This T cell receptor beta chain was sequenced in a study of T cells in Graves' hyperthyroidism and ophthalmopathy (dated by TCRdb to about 2019). Study-wide context: Peripheral blood was collected at initial diagnosis, before any treatment. To identify distinguishing TCR V-J signatures, a discovery cohort of 90 to 100 patients was used, comprising some 45 with Graves' ophthalmopathy and around 60 with stable Graves' hyperthyroidism. Prospective prediction of ophthalmopathy was tested in an independent validation cohort consisting of about 19 hyperthyroidism patients and around 16 patients who later progressed to ophthalmopathy. The approximately 97 discovery patients were randomly divided into training and test sets at a 7:3 ratio. In six Graves' hyperthyroidism patients, the study also compared T-cell repertoires from thyroid tissue with T-cell repertoires from blood. Once sampling was done, hyperthyroidism patients were given methimazole at a starting dose of 30 mg daily, whereas ophthalmopathy patients were given high-dose intravenous methylprednisolone. TCR Vbeta CDR3 sequencing of roughly 140 peripheral blood samples (under 45 ophthalmopathy, 75 or so hyperthyroidism and about 17 progressor patients) is reported in the paper. The paper's findings and limits, for the study overall: Most expanded thyroid clonotypes (frequency above 0.001) were also detected in blood, a finding suggesting that blood repertoires may reflect thyroid immune responses. A 13 V-J signature model separated ophthalmopathy from stable hyperthyroidism, with approximately 87% sensitivity and about 81% specificity in cross-validation and 80%/75% in testing. Sample size was not statistically predetermined, and investigators were not blinded to group allocation. In validation, progression to ophthalmopathy was predicted by the model with more than 65% sensitivity and nearly 75% specificity, a median of approximately 7.1 months before onset.

The TCR beta CDR3 regions were amplified from RNA transcripts. A first-round RT-PCR of the TCR CDR3 used the HTBI primer set with the Qiagen OneStep RT-PCR kit. A second multiplex PCR round built the libraries, followed by size selection and purification. Libraries were sequenced paired-end with 100 bp reads on an Illumina HiSeq2000. In the paper's pipeline: SOAPnuke was used to process the raw data, removing reads that contained adapters or uncalled bases, had a mean Phred below 15, or lacked an exact match to the constant primer or identifier. High-quality paired reads were merged with COPE v1.2.5, and unique nucleotide sequences were defined as clonotypes. MiTCR v1.1 was used to align clonotypes to the IMGT TRBV, TRBD and TRBJ reference segments. Analysis was restricted to V-J combinations with a frequency above 0.0001, which covered about 99% of repertoires. The TCS score was defined as F50 (clonal expansion) divided by E x V (chaos), with BLOSUM62-based TCRdist calculated between CDR3 peptides within each V-J. Welch's t-statistics and random forest reduced around 520 V-J features to 13, which were used in a naive Bayes classifier (R e1071). Through fastp at Q25 and MiXCR, TCRdb rebuilt clones from the public reads, retaining in-frame beta chains. Under each unique CDR3 protein, matching rows form one entry showing the most common genes and DNA. TCRdb, not the original authors, processed these V and J calls. The sample includes 600,000 to 900,000 distinct CDR3 sequences, with over 15% observed a single time. The biggest ten clones account for approximately 8.4% of the sample.

This clonotype was counted ten times or more. The antigen this receptor binds is unknown. The input lacks base qualities; no much larger clone sits a single base away. A patient counted as having stable Graves' hyperthyroidism if no progression to ophthalmopathy occurred over 18 months of follow-up. Hyperthyroidism patients were newly diagnosed, with disease duration under 2 months, and aged 18 to 65 years. Patients with uncontrolled infections, other autoimmune diseases, pregnancy or lactation were excluded. Clinical symptoms, serum thyroxine and TRAb, thyroid ultrasound, and orbital computed tomography formed the basis for the diagnoses. PBMCs were separated from under 11 ml of fresh peripheral blood using Ficoll-Paque density gradient centrifugation. Total RNA was extracted with Trizol reagent, and quality was checked on an Agilent 2100 Bioanalyzer. Sequencing used blood. The clonotype originates from a man younger than 35 with Graves' hyperthyroidism.

The DNA sequence is given as TGCAGTGCCGGAAAGGGGCGGGAGGTTGAGACCCAGTACTTC. This yields the protein CSAGKGREVETQYF. The chain couples TRBV20-1 to TRBJ2-5; TRBD2 agrees with 8 junctional bases. From cysteine to phenylalanine, the CDR3 is 14 amino acids long. Only CDR3 DNA is held: 42 bases, read in frame from base 1. Sequences DFQATT (CDR1) and SNEGSKA (CDR2) are obtained from the germline V gene (reference sequence). Trimming accounts for 6 bases at V and 5 bases at J, while the number of junction bases matched to no gene is 11.